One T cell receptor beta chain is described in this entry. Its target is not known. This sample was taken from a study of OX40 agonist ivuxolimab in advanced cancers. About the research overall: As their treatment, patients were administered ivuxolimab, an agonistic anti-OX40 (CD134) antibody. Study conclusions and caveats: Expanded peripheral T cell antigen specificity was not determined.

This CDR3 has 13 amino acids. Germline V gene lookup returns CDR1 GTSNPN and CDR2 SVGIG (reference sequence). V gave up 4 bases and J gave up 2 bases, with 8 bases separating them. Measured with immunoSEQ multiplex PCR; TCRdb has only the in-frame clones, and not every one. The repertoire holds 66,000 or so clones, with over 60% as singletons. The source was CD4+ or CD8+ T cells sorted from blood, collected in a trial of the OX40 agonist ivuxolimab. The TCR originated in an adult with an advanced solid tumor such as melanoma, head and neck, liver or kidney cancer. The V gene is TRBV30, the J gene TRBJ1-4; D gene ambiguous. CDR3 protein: CAWNRGTNEKLFF. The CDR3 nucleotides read TGTGCCTGGAACCGGGGTACTAATGAAAAACTGTTTTTT.